These T cell receptor beta chains were read from a single sample in a study of blood T cell repertoires in COVID-19. Produced via immunoSEQ multiplex PCR; TCRdb's table is partial and in-frame only. The sample contains around 400,000 clones, about 88% of which appear only once. Sequencing input: PBMCs or T cells enriched from blood (not recorded which). Every receptor here comes from a woman aged 18-35 years who had been exposed to COVID-19. Both conserved end residues are part of each CDR3. A D gene is named only where the DNA matches it firmly. Only part of the rows carry a size: once, few, many, or a class if the clone is expanded.

CASSYPGTGIYEQYF	TGCGCCAGCAGCTACCCCGGGACAGGGATCTACGAGCAGTACTTC	TRBJ2-7	TRBV4-1	.	TRBD1
CASSRAGWGNEQFF	TGTGCCAGCAGCCGAGCGGGATGGGGGAATGAGCAGTTCTTC	TRBJ2-1	TRBV14	.	TRBD2
CASSQAAGNYEQYF	TGTGCCAGCAGCCAAGCGGCAGGGAACTACGAGCAGTACTTC	TRBJ2-7	TRBV3-1/TRBV3-2	.	.
CASSVGTGIQPQHF	TGTGCCAGCAGCGTGGGGACAGGGATTCAGCCCCAGCATTTT	TRBJ1-5	TRBV9	.	TRBD1
CASSVDRFHTEAFF	TGTGCCAGCAGCGTGGACAGGTTCCACACTGAAGCTTTCTTT	TRBJ1-1	TRBV9	few	TRBD1
CATSAMDRWQETQYF	TGTGCCACTTCGGCCATGGACAGGTGGCAAGAGACCCAGTACTTC	TRBJ2-5	TRBV27	.	TRBD1
CASSLAGAKDTQYF	TGCGCCAGCAGCCTAGCGGGGGCCAAGGATACGCAGTATTTT	TRBJ2-3	TRBV5-1	.	TRBD2
CSVLGQGRRWVTQYF	TGCAGCGTTTTAGGACAGGGAAGGAGGTGGGTTACGCAGTATTTT	TRBJ2-3	TRBV29-1	.	TRBD1
CASSFPGQGDYEQYF	TGTGCCAGCAGTTTCCCGGGACAGGGCGACTACGAGCAGTACTTC	TRBJ2-7	TRBV6-1	.	TRBD1
CASSSGTGLEKLFF	TGTGCCAGCTCATCCGGGACAGGTCTTGAAAAACTGTTTTTT	TRBJ1-4	TRBV18	.	TRBD1
CASSVGTNYNEQFF	TGTGCCAGCAGCGTCGGGACAAACTACAATGAGCAGTTCTTC	TRBJ2-1	TRBV9	.	.
CASSTGMDGYTF	TGTGCCAGCAGCACAGGGATGGATGGCTACACCTTC	TRBJ1-2	TRBV9	.	.
CASSQVPGHSYEQYF	TGCGCCAGCAGCCAAGTTCCCGGACACTCCTACGAGCAGTACTTC	TRBJ2-7	TRBV4-1	few	.
CASSEAGQEPADYNEQFF	TGTGCCAGCAGTGAAGCTGGACAGGAACCCGCAGACTACAATGAGCAGTTCTTC	TRBJ2-1	TRBV2	.	TRBD1
CASSPGLSRGQETQYF	TGTGCCAGCAGCCCTGGACTTTCCCGAGGCCAAGAGACCCAGTACTTC	TRBJ2-5	TRBV9	.	.
CASSGGVLETQYF	TGTGCCAGTAGCGGGGGGGTGCTCGAGACCCAGTACTTC	TRBJ2-5	TRBV10-3	.	TRBD2
CASSPPGQGRAFF	TGTGCCAGCTCACCTCCCGGACAGGGACGAGCTTTCTTT	TRBJ1-1	TRBV18	.	TRBD1
CASSEGPRRSTDTQYF	TGTGCCAGCAGTGAAGGCCCCAGGAGGAGCACAGATACGCAGTATTTT	TRBJ2-3	TRBV2	.	.
CASSYLTVRPSYEQYF	TGTGCCAGCAGTTACCTGACAGTCCGTCCCTCCTACGAGCAGTACTTC	TRBJ2-7	TRBV6-5	.	.
CASSLRENGEKLFF	TGCGCCAGCAGCCTCAGGGAAAATGGTGAAAAACTGTTTTTT	TRBJ1-4	TRBV5-1	.	.
CASSSKLEGALSYEQYF	TGTGCCAGCTCATCGAAGTTAGAGGGGGCCCTCTCCTACGAGCAGTACTTC	TRBJ2-7	TRBV18	.	TRBD1
CASSQNNSPLHF	TGTGCCAGCAGTCAAAATAATTCACCCCTCCACTTT	TRBJ1-6	TRBV6-5	.	.
CASSLRREYRKLFF	TGTGCCAGCAGCCTTAGGAGGGAGTACCGAAAACTGTTTTTT	TRBJ1-4	TRBV7-2	.	.
CASSQWARGGGHGRETQYF	TGTGCCAGCAGCCAATGGGCCCGCGGCGGGGGTCATGGTAGAGAGACCCAGTACTTC	TRBJ2-5	TRBV14	.	TRBD2
CASSHNMAGGTNEKLFF	TGCGCCAGCAGTCATAACATGGCCGGGGGGACTAATGAAAAACTGTTTTTT	TRBJ1-4	TRBV5-1	.	.
CASSLIGLAVSYEQYF	TGTGCCAGCAGCTTAATCGGGCTAGCGGTATCCTACGAGCAGTACTTC	TRBJ2-7	TRBV7-3	.	TRBD2
CASSVRETQYF	TGTGCCAGCAGTGTCCGGGAGACCCAGTACTTC	TRBJ2-5	TRBV2	.	.
CSARDVSGNTIYF	TGCAGTGCTCGTGACGTCTCTGGAAACACCATATATTTT	TRBJ1-3	TRBV20-1	once	.
CASSQRLTGISYEQYF	TGTGCCAGCAGCCAACGCCTGACAGGGATCTCTTACGAGCAGTACTTC	TRBJ2-7	TRBV3-1/TRBV3-2	.	TRBD1
CASSWGVEPQHF	TGTGCCAGCAGTTGGGGGGTGGAGCCCCAGCATTTT	TRBJ1-5	TRBV12-3/TRBV12-4	.	.
CASSRSREGPGNEQFF	TGCGCCAGCAGTAGATCGCGGGAGGGCCCGGGGAATGAGCAGTTCTTC	TRBJ2-1	TRBV10-1	.	TRBD2
CASREGDSDEQYF	TGTGCCAGCCGAGAAGGTGATTCGGACGAGCAGTACTTC	TRBJ2-7	TRBV2	.	.
CASSQDQEVYEQYF	TGCGCCAGCAGCCAAGATCAAGAGGTCTACGAGCAGTACTTC	TRBJ2-7	TRBV4-1	.	.
CASSLAGVAMIMNEQYF	TGTGCCAGCAGCTTAGCAGGGGTGGCGATGATCATGAACGAGCAGTACTTC	TRBJ2-7	TRBV7-2	few	.
CASSEARGGTNEKLFF	TGTGCCAGCAGTGAAGCTCGGGGAGGCACTAATGAAAAACTGTTTTTT	TRBJ1-4	TRBV6-1	.	.
CASSPFGRSINQPQHF	TGTGCCAGCAGCCCTTTTGGGAGGAGCATCAATCAGCCCCAGCATTTT	TRBJ1-5	TRBV28	.	.
CAWRGLGQGAYEQYF	TGTGCCTGGAGGGGGTTGGGACAGGGGGCTTACGAGCAGTACTTC	TRBJ2-7	TRBV30	.	TRBD1
CASSRGTGGGYGYTF	TGTGCCAGTTCTCGCGGGACAGGGGGCGGCTATGGCTACACCTTC	TRBJ1-2	TRBV19	.	TRBD1
CASSLIGGSMNTEAFF	TGTGCCAGCAGTTTAATAGGGGGCAGCATGAACACTGAAGCTTTCTTT	TRBJ1-1	TRBV28	.	TRBD1
CASSLTGATDTQYF	TGTGCCAGCAGCTTGACAGGGGCCACAGATACGCAGTATTTT	TRBJ2-3	TRBV5-6	once	TRBD1
CASSIGGSTDTQYF	TGTGCCAGTAGTATTGGGGGGAGCACAGATACGCAGTATTTT	TRBJ2-3	TRBV19	.	.
CASSESLTAGSYNEQFF	TGTGCCAGCAGTGAAAGTCTGACAGCGGGGTCCTACAATGAGCAGTTCTTC	TRBJ2-1	TRBV25-1	.	TRBD2
CASSRDIWGYTF	TGTGCCAGCAGTCGGGACATCTGGGGCTACACCTTC	TRBJ1-2	TRBV28	.	.
CASSFVTGDKFDYGYTF	TGTGCCAGCAGCTTTGTCACAGGGGACAAGTTTGACTATGGCTACACCTTC	TRBJ1-2	TRBV7-9	.	TRBD1
CASRQPPGLADNEQFF	TGTGCCAGCAGACAGCCCCCGGGACTAGCGGACAATGAGCAGTTCTTC	TRBJ2-1	TRBV6-6	.	TRBD2
CASSDSGGYYEQYF	TGTGCCAGCAGTGATAGCGGGGGGTACTACGAGCAGTACTTC	TRBJ2-7	TRBV2	.	TRBD2
CASSLQALIHKNIQYF	TGCGCCAGCAGCTTGCAGGCTCTCATCCACAAAAACATTCAGTACTTC	TRBJ2-4	TRBV5-1	.	.
CASSGDSLYEQYF	TGTGCCAGTAGTGGGGACAGCCTCTACGAGCAGTACTTC	TRBJ2-7	TRBV19	.	TRBD1
CASSQDLTGSQPQHF	TGTGCCAGCAGCCAAGACCTAACAGGGTCTCAGCCCCAGCATTTT	TRBJ1-5	TRBV3-1/TRBV3-2	.	.
CASSYSQGAYEQYF	TGTGCCAGCAGTTACTCCCAGGGGGCGTACGAGCAGTACTTC	TRBJ2-7	TRBV6-5	few	TRBD1
CASSKARRPQSNQPQHF	TGTGCCAGCAGCAAAGCGCGTCGCCCACAGTCCAATCAGCCCCAGCATTTT	TRBJ1-5	TRBV21-1	.	.
CAISGAASGVSYNEQFF	TGTGCCATCAGTGGGGCAGCCTCAGGGGTGTCCTACAATGAGCAGTTCTTC	TRBJ2-1	TRBV10-3	few	.
CASSPTERSYNSPLHF	TGTGCCAGCAGCCCGACGGAGAGGTCCTATAATTCACCCCTCCACTTT	TRBJ1-6	TRBV11-3	.	.